This TCR beta chain was documented in a study of PD-1 blockade in classical Hodgkin lymphoma. As regards this clone: The antigen is unknown.

Findings of the study overall: A significant rise in TCR diversity by C4D1 was seen for CD4+ but not CD8+ cells. Baseline diversity was lower in partial responders and progressors than complete responders. Nivolumab starters within 1 year of ASCT were excluded.

The table came from immunoSEQ multiplex PCR; TCRdb's copy has only in-frame clones and leaves some out. The repertoire has roughly 4,300 clones, less than 80% of them found once; the top ten carry 51%. Every patient experienced relapse after autologous stem cell transplantation, and brentuximab vedotin exposure varied. This material consisted of peripheral blood mononuclear cells (PBMCs), taken at baseline. This TCR came from a human donor with classical Hodgkin lymphoma.

CDR3 loop: CASSSTDTQYF. The CDR3 DNA reads as TGTGCCAGCAGTTCCACAGATACGCAGTATTTT. This chain links TRBV6-8 with TRBJ2-3; D remains unclear. The V and J ends lost 4 bases and 2 bases respectively, with 1 base between them. This CDR3 region has 11 residues. Germline loops: CDR1 MNHGY, CDR2 SAAAGT.